The 11 T cell receptor beta chains in this list originate from one sample, sequenced in a study of response to subunit inactivated influenza vaccine. Via MiXCR, TCRdb re-called the RT-PCR reads, giving one row per CDR3 protein. Found here are a few hundred thousand distinct CDR3 sequences, around 22% of them singletons; the top ten hold about a tenth. This specimen consisted of PBMCs from blood, obtained 21 months after vaccination. These receptors all come from a man aged 50 to 69 who received an inactivated influenza vaccine.

In this sample, this clonotype turned up a few times. The rearrangement joins TRBV3-1 to TRBJ1-6; D may be TRBD1 (5 bases). CDR1 LGHDT and CDR2 YNNKEL come from the germline V gene (reference sequence). CDR3 size: 14 residues. Trimming cost V 5 bases and J 7 bases, with 12 bases left between them. CDR3 in amino acids: CASSAGTKNSPLHF. As DNA, the CDR3 is TGTGCCAGCAGCGCTGGGACCAAAAATTCACCCCTCCACTTT. The whole variable domain, remainder taken from reference TRBV3-1 and TRBJ1-6, is DTAVSQTPKYLVTQMGNDKSIKCEQNLGHDTMYWYKQDSKKFLKIMFSYNNKELIINETVPNRFSPKSPDKAHLNLHINSLELGDSAVYFCASSAGTKNSPLHFGNGTRLTVT.

This chain links TRBV6-2 or TRBV6-3 with TRBJ1-2; D unclear. The CDR3 has 10 amino acids. The germline V and J ends were trimmed by 6 bases and 8 bases, with 7 bases remaining between them. CDR1 is MNHEY, CDR2 SVGEGT, per germline. The CDR3 nucleotides read TGTGCCAGCAGAGCTCGAGGCTACACCTTC. This gives the protein CASRARGYTF.

This clonotype was found a few times. V and J are TRBV7-9 and TRBJ2-1; possibly TRBD1 or TRBD2 for D (6 bases each). There are 12 residues in the CDR3. V gave up 11 bases and J gave up 7 bases, with 15 bases separating them. CDR1 and CDR2 from the germline V gene are SEHNR and FQNEAQ (reference sequence). The CDR3 sequence is CALGGGGNEQFF. The CDR3 DNA follows: TGTGCCCTCGGAGGAGGGGGAAATGAGCAGTTCTTC. Using reference TRBV7-9 and TRBJ2-1 for the parts outside the CDR3, the full variable domain is DTGVSQNPRHKITKRGQNVTFRCDPISEHNRLYWYRQTLGQGPEFLTYFQNEAQLEKSRLLSDRFSAERPKGSFSTLEIQRTEQGDSAMYLCALGGGGNEQFFGPGTRLTVL.

The table lists this clonotype with a few counts. The rearrangement links TRBV11-1 to TRBJ2-1, with 11 bases that match TRBD2. V shed 2 bases, J shed 2 bases, and the junction held 8 bases outside the gene matches. The CDR3 loop spans 18 amino acids. Germline values: CDR1 SGHAT, CDR2 FQDESV (reference sequence). CDR3 sequence: CASSLTSGRSGPYNEQFF. In DNA form, the CDR3 reads TGTGCCAGCAGCTTAACTAGCGGGAGATCAGGCCCCTACAATGAGCAGTTCTTC.

This clonotype appeared many times. The chain recombines TRBV12-3 or TRBV12-4 with TRBJ1-2; TRBD1 matches at 7 bases. There are 13 residues in the CDR3. V was clipped by 4 bases and J by 7 bases; unmatched bases: 6. CDR3 region: CASSSSGGSGYTF. CDR3 DNA sequence: TGTGCCAGCAGTTCCTCAGGGGGATCTGGCTACACCTTC.

By sample share, this clonotype is medium-sized. The chain combines TRBV27 with TRBJ2-3; possibly TRBD2 for D (7 bases). The V end lost 8 bases, the J end lost 6 bases, and 15 bases lay between the germline ends. CDR1 is MNHEY, CDR2 SMNVEV, per germline (reference sequence). CDR3 length: 13 residues. CDR3 protein: CASQGGASDTQYF. DNA of the CDR3: TGTGCCAGCCAAGGGGGGGCAAGTGATACGCAGTATTTT.

V and J are TRBV19 and TRBJ1-1, with D tentatively TRBD1 (5 bases). The CDR3 sequence is 14 residues long. V was clipped by 5 bases and J by 1 base, with 11 bases between them. Germline V lookup: CDR1 LNHDA, CDR2 SQIVND (reference sequence). CDR3 bases: TGTGCCAGTAGTTACGGGGGGACGAACACTGAAGCTTTCTTT. Translated: CASSYGGTNTEAFF.

This chain uses TRBV18 with TRBJ1-2; D gene ambiguous. The ends were cut back, 2 bases at V and 8 bases at J, with 18 bases in the middle. The CDR3 contains 15 residues. Germline CDR1 reads KGHSH; CDR2 reads LQKENI. CDR3 amino acids: CASSPKMGDAGGYTF. CDR3 bases: TGTGCCAGCTCACCAAAGATGGGTGATGCCGGGGGCTACACCTTC.

This clonotype was detected only once. The chain combines TRBV7-8 with TRBJ2-7, with 7 nucleotides matching TRBD1. V lost 4 bases to trimming and J lost 7 bases; unmatched junction nucleotides: 10. Germline CDR1 SGHVS, CDR2 FQNEAQ. The CDR3 runs to 14 residues. As DNA, the CDR3 is TGTGCCAGCAGCTACCCCTCCGGGACAGCTGAGCAGTACTTC. Protein: CASSYPSGTAEQYF.

This clonotype occurred a few times. The chain is built from TRBV6-5 and TRBJ1-2; the D gene is possibly TRBD1 (5 bases). CDR3 length: 15 amino acids. Germline CDR1 reads MNHEY; CDR2 reads SVGAGI. V shed 2 bases and J shed 7 bases, with 17 bases lying between them. For the CDR3, the DNA is TGTGCCAGCAGTTACGGTGGGACTGTGACGAGTGGCTACACCTTC. Amino acids: CASSYGGTVTSGYTF.

This chain connects TRBV5-1 to TRBJ2-3; no firm D call. Trimming stripped 0 bases from V and 3 bases from J, with 14 bases between. This CDR3 contains 16 residues. Per the germline V gene, CDR1 is SGHRS and CDR2 is YFSETQ. The chain's CDR3 is CASSLGNAFGTDTQYF. Here the CDR3 DNA reads TGCGCCAGCAGCTTGGGAAACGCCTTTGGGACAGATACGCAGTATTTT.